The rows below give T cell receptor beta chains drawn from one sample of a study of coeliac disease. Measured with immunoSEQ multiplex PCR; TCRdb has only the in-frame clones, and not every one. The data show around 3,000 clones, around 50% seen once. The sequenced sample was intraepithelial lymphocytes from the gut. Receptors originate from a woman between 65 and 79 years old with celiac disease. The CDR3 runs from the conserved cysteine through the conserved F or W. D genes are given only for firm matches. Size is stated for part of the rows, as once, few or many counts, or as a class when the clone is expanded.

CDR3aa: CASSPRGSLLQETQYF; CDR3nt: TGTGCCAGCAGCCCCCGAGGAAGTCTACTTCAAGAGACCCAGTACTTC; len: 16; j_gene: TRBJ2-5; d_gene: NA; abundance: NA; v_gene: TRBV7-9
CDR3aa: CASSPFKTVGNTIYF; CDR3nt: TGTGCCAGCAGCCCCTTTAAAACGGTAGGAAACACCATATATTTT; len: 15; j_gene: TRBJ1-3; d_gene: NA; abundance: once; v_gene: TRBV21-1
CDR3aa: CASSQPQGAKAPNYGYTF; CDR3nt: TGCGCCAGCAGTCAGCCCCAGGGGGCCAAGGCACCTAACTATGGCTACACCTTC; len: 18; j_gene: TRBJ1-2; d_gene: TRBD1; abundance: few; v_gene: TRBV23-1
CDR3aa: CSATLGPFSGNTIYF; CDR3nt: TGCAGCGCAACCCTGGGGCCTTTCTCTGGAAACACCATATATTTT; len: 15; j_gene: TRBJ1-3; d_gene: NA; abundance: NA; v_gene: TRBV29-1
CDR3aa: CASSSYRGTEAFF; CDR3nt: TGTGCCAGCAGCTCCTATCGGGGTACTGAAGCTTTCTTT; len: 13; j_gene: TRBJ1-1; d_gene: NA; abundance: NA; v_gene: TRBV7-2
CDR3aa: CASSQDLPPYYGELFF; CDR3nt: TGTGCCAGCAGCCAAGACCTCCCACCCTACTACGGGGAGCTGTTTTTT; len: 16; j_gene: TRBJ2-2; d_gene: NA; abundance: NA; v_gene: TRBV4-2
CDR3aa: CASSSRLEGTDFWPQHF; CDR3nt: TGTGCCAGCAGCTCGAGGCTTGAGGGGACTGACTTTTGGCCCCAGCATTTT; len: 17; j_gene: TRBJ1-5; d_gene: NA; abundance: few; v_gene: TRBV7-9
CDR3aa: CASLLRGQGLTGELFF; CDR3nt: TGTGCCAGCCTCCTTCGGGGACAGGGTTTAACCGGGGAGCTGTTTTTT; len: 16; j_gene: TRBJ2-2; d_gene: TRBD1; abundance: medium-sized; v_gene: TRBV19
CDR3aa: CASSFTSGGNEQFF; CDR3nt: TGTGCCAGCAGCTTTACTAGCGGGGGCAATGAGCAGTTCTTC; len: 14; j_gene: TRBJ2-1; d_gene: TRBD2; abundance: NA; v_gene: TRBV7-9
CDR3aa: CASSSSTGSYSTDTQYF; CDR3nt: TGTGCCAGCAGTTCATCGACAGGGTCCTATAGCACAGATACGCAGTATTTT; len: 17; j_gene: TRBJ2-3; d_gene: TRBD1; abundance: NA; v_gene: TRBV27
CDR3aa: CASSLAQGVQTYEQYF; CDR3nt: TGTGCCAGCAGCTTAGCCCAGGGGGTTCAAACCTACGAGCAGTACTTC; len: 16; j_gene: TRBJ2-7; d_gene: TRBD1; abundance: NA; v_gene: TRBV7-9
CDR3aa: CASSFRSGVADTQYF; CDR3nt: TGTGCCAGCAGTTTTCGTAGCGGGGTGGCAGATACGCAGTATTTT; len: 15; j_gene: TRBJ2-3; d_gene: TRBD2; abundance: NA; v_gene: TRBV5-6
CDR3aa: CASSREQGAYYNSPLHF; CDR3nt: TGCGCCAGCAGCCGCGAACAGGGGGCATATTATAATTCACCCCTCCACTTT; len: 17; j_gene: TRBJ1-6; d_gene: TRBD1; abundance: medium-sized; v_gene: TRBV4-3
CDR3aa: CASCPGTGVNEQFF; CDR3nt: TGTGCCAGCTGTCCCGGGACAGGGGTTAATGAGCAGTTCTTC; len: 14; j_gene: TRBJ2-1; d_gene: TRBD1; abundance: medium-sized; v_gene: TRBV27
CDR3aa: CASSRGQGTLFDEQYF; CDR3nt: TGCGCCAGCAGCCGAGGACAGGGGACCCTTTTCGACGAGCAGTACTTC; len: 16; j_gene: TRBJ2-7; d_gene: TRBD1; abundance: NA; v_gene: TRBV4-1
CDR3aa: CASSRPAGEQFF; CDR3nt: TGTGCCAGCAGCCGACCAGCGGGGGAGCAGTTCTTC; len: 12; j_gene: TRBJ2-1; d_gene: TRBD2; abundance: NA; v_gene: TRBV7-2
CDR3aa: CASSPGDSLQETQYF; CDR3nt: TGTGCCAGCAGCCCCGGGGACAGCCTACAAGAGACCCAGTACTTC; len: 15; j_gene: TRBJ2-5; d_gene: TRBD1; abundance: NA; v_gene: TRBV7-2
CDR3aa: CASSRDTPGLVLLEQYF; CDR3nt: TGTGCCAGCAGCCGAGACACCCCGGGACTAGTCCTGCTCGAGCAGTACTTC; len: 17; j_gene: TRBJ2-7; d_gene: TRBD2; abundance: NA; v_gene: TRBV4-2
CDR3aa: CASSQRTGGYGYTF; CDR3nt: TGTGCCAGCAGCCAGAGGACAGGGGGGTATGGCTACACCTTC; len: 14; j_gene: TRBJ1-2; d_gene: TRBD1; abundance: few; v_gene: TRBV4-2
CDR3aa: CASGTGVFGANVLTF; CDR3nt: TGTGCCAGCGGGACAGGGGTGTTTGGGGCCAACGTCCTGACTTTC; len: 15; j_gene: TRBJ2-6; d_gene: TRBD1; abundance: NA; v_gene: TRBV2
CDR3aa: CASSQAQGSARGYTF; CDR3nt: TGCGCCAGCAGCCAAGCTCAGGGGTCGGCTCGCGGCTACACCTTC; len: 15; j_gene: TRBJ1-2; d_gene: NA; abundance: few; v_gene: TRBV4-3
CDR3aa: CASSQDSTGNYEQYF; CDR3nt: TGCGCCAGCAGCCAGGACTCCACAGGGAATTACGAGCAGTACTTC; len: 15; j_gene: TRBJ2-7; d_gene: NA; abundance: NA; v_gene: TRBV4-3
CDR3aa: CASSLRLETEAFF; CDR3nt: TGCGCCAGCAGCTTGAGGTTGGAGACTGAAGCTTTCTTT; len: 13; j_gene: TRBJ1-1; d_gene: NA; abundance: few; v_gene: TRBV5-1
CDR3aa: CASSVGLGSSYEQYF; CDR3nt: TGTGCCAGTAGTGTGGGACTGGGCAGCTCCTACGAGCAGTACTTC; len: 15; j_gene: TRBJ2-7; d_gene: NA; abundance: few; v_gene: TRBV19
CDR3aa: CASCSIREEEQYF; CDR3nt: TGTGCCAGCTGCTCCATTAGGGAGGAGGAGCAGTACTTC; len: 13; j_gene: TRBJ2-7; d_gene: NA; abundance: NA; v_gene: TRBV7-2
CDR3aa: CASSLGTSTTDTQYF; CDR3nt: TGTGCCAGCAGCTTGGGGACTTCAACAACAGATACGCAGTATTTT; len: 15; j_gene: TRBJ2-3; d_gene: NA; abundance: NA; v_gene: TRBV9
CDR3aa: CASSEGGYGYTF; CDR3nt: TGTGCCAGCAGCGAGGGAGGCTATGGCTACACCTTC; len: 12; j_gene: TRBJ1-2; d_gene: NA; abundance: NA; v_gene: TRBV9
CDR3aa: CASSTDSRNQPQHF; CDR3nt: TGTGCCAGCAGTACGGACAGCCGTAATCAGCCCCAGCATTTT; len: 14; j_gene: TRBJ1-5; d_gene: NA; abundance: few; v_gene: TRBV6-1
CDR3aa: CASSHHRGPDEKLFF; CDR3nt: TGTGCCAGCAGCCACCACAGGGGGCCGGATGAAAAACTGTTTTTT; len: 15; j_gene: TRBJ1-4; d_gene: TRBD1; abundance: NA; v_gene: TRBV6-7
CDR3aa: CASSGTLAGAIGDTQYF; CDR3nt: TGTGCCAGCAGCGGGACGCTAGCGGGGGCCATAGGGGATACGCAGTATTTT; len: 17; j_gene: TRBJ2-3; d_gene: TRBD2; abundance: NA; v_gene: TRBV7-8
CDR3aa: CASSSWTGGDNQPQHF; CDR3nt: TGTGCCAGCAGTTCATGGACAGGGGGGGACAATCAGCCCCAGCATTTT; len: 16; j_gene: TRBJ1-5; d_gene: TRBD1; abundance: few; v_gene: TRBV27
CDR3aa: CASSPPGLGNSPLHF; CDR3nt: TGTGCCAGCTCACCCCCGGGACTGGGAAATTCACCCCTCCACTTT; len: 15; j_gene: TRBJ1-6; d_gene: NA; abundance: NA; v_gene: TRBV18
CDR3aa: CASSQAPSGGAREQFF; CDR3nt: TGCGCCAGCAGCCAAGCCCCTAGCGGGGGGGCGCGTGAGCAGTTCTTC; len: 16; j_gene: TRBJ2-1; d_gene: TRBD2; abundance: NA; v_gene: TRBV4-3
CDR3aa: CASKGTDYNEQFF; CDR3nt: TGTGCCAGCAAAGGGACAGACTACAATGAGCAGTTCTTC; len: 13; j_gene: TRBJ2-1; d_gene: TRBD1; abundance: NA; v_gene: TRBV7-2
CDR3aa: CATSRKWDREYEQYF; CDR3nt: TGTGCCACCAGCAGAAAGTGGGACAGGGAGTACGAGCAGTACTTC; len: 15; j_gene: TRBJ2-7; d_gene: TRBD1; abundance: NA; v_gene: TRBV15
CDR3aa: CASSLGIPGQGIYGYTF; CDR3nt: TGTGCCAGCAGCTTAGGAATCCCGGGACAGGGGATCTATGGCTACACCTTC; len: 17; j_gene: TRBJ1-2; d_gene: TRBD1; abundance: few; v_gene: TRBV7-3
CDR3aa: CASTQTDTQYF; CDR3nt: TGTGCCAGCACCCAAACAGATACGCAGTATTTT; len: 11; j_gene: TRBJ2-3; d_gene: NA; abundance: NA; v_gene: TRBV13
CDR3aa: CASSTERGGSQPQHF; CDR3nt: TGTGCCAGTAGTACCGAACGAGGGGGTAGTCAGCCCCAGCATTTT; len: 15; j_gene: TRBJ1-5; d_gene: NA; abundance: NA; v_gene: TRBV19
CDR3aa: CASSLPQGNSGNTIYF; CDR3nt: TGTGCCAGCAGCTTACCCCAGGGGAACTCTGGAAACACCATATATTTT; len: 16; j_gene: TRBJ1-3; d_gene: NA; abundance: NA; v_gene: TRBV7-9
CDR3aa: CASSQSSGGENEQFF; CDR3nt: TGTGCCAGCAGTCAGTCTAGCGGGGGGGAGAATGAGCAGTTCTTC; len: 15; j_gene: TRBJ2-1; d_gene: TRBD2; abundance: few; v_gene: TRBV28
CDR3aa: CASSLRRVNQETQYF; CDR3nt: TGTGCCAGCAGTTTGCGGCGAGTGAACCAAGAGACCCAGTACTTC; len: 15; j_gene: TRBJ2-5; d_gene: NA; abundance: NA; v_gene: TRBV28
CDR3aa: CTSRKRGCAQSRANVLTF; CDR3nt: TGCACCAGCAGGAAGAGAGGTTGTGCACAAAGTCGGGCCAACGTCCTGACTTTC; len: 18; j_gene: TRBJ2-6; d_gene: NA; abundance: NA; v_gene: TRBV1
CDR3aa: CAWRRGVGTGYNEQFF; CDR3nt: TGTGCCTGGAGAAGGGGGGTTGGGACAGGCTACAATGAGCAGTTCTTC; len: 16; j_gene: TRBJ2-1; d_gene: TRBD1; abundance: NA; v_gene: TRBV30
CDR3aa: CASSFFRDRGRGEQYF; CDR3nt: TGTGCCAGCAGCTTTTTCAGGGACAGGGGCCGTGGGGAGCAGTACTTC; len: 16; j_gene: TRBJ2-7; d_gene: TRBD1; abundance: few; v_gene: TRBV7-9
CDR3aa: CASAILRGTDTQYF; CDR3nt: TGTGCCAGTGCGATCCTCCGGGGCACAGATACGCAGTATTTT; len: 14; j_gene: TRBJ2-3; d_gene: NA; abundance: NA; v_gene: TRBV27
CDR3aa: CASSPTGNPYEQYF; CDR3nt: TGTGCCAGCTCACCAACAGGGAATCCCTACGAGCAGTACTTC; len: 14; j_gene: TRBJ2-7; d_gene: NA; abundance: NA; v_gene: TRBV18
CDR3aa: CALLRGSSYNSPLHF; CDR3nt: TGTGCCCTTCTCCGGGGGAGCTCCTATAATTCACCCCTCCACTTT; len: 15; j_gene: TRBJ1-6; d_gene: NA; abundance: large; v_gene: TRBV21-1
CDR3aa: CASSLAGTDNEQYF; CDR3nt: TGTGCTAGCAGCTTAGCCGGGACAGACAACGAGCAGTACTTC; len: 14; j_gene: TRBJ2-7; d_gene: TRBD1; abundance: NA; v_gene: TRBV7-6
CDR3aa: CASNIGRGADYGYTF; CDR3nt: TGTGCCAGCAACATTGGAAGGGGCGCTGACTATGGCTACACCTTC; len: 15; j_gene: TRBJ1-2; d_gene: NA; abundance: NA; v_gene: TRBV7-2